This T cell receptor beta chain was found in a study of cytomegalovirus exposure and HLA in healthy donors. Whole-study results and caveats: Investigators reported under 200 TCR beta chains as tied to cytomegalovirus. A likely sequencing artifact accounted for one observed cluster of highly shared sequence variants.

As regards this clone: Its antigen remains unidentified.

In the PCR, 60 Vbeta and 13 Jbeta primers were used. The protocol was immunoSEQ multiplex PCR, while the TCRdb copy is restricted to in-frame clones and leaves out a portion. The sample has 150,000 or so clones; 74% are singletons. CDR3 length: 14 amino acids. Germline V gives CDR1 SGHVS, CDR2 FNYEAQ. V gave up 0 bases and J gave up 9 bases, with 12 bases separating them. The chain is built from TRBV7-6 and TRBJ2-1; tentative D call: TRBD2 (5 bases). The specimen sequenced was PBMCs. The sequence derives from a man between 18 and 29 years old in good health and CMV-seropositive. Here the CDR3 DNA reads TGTGCCAGCAGCTTAGCCGGGGAACGCGGTGAGCAGTTCTTC. Encoded protein: CASSLAGERGEQFF.